One TCR beta chain is described in this entry. Antigen specificity is unknown. The data stem from a study of shared clonotypes between healthy human individuals. Study-wide context: A couple of women and a few men aged 18 to 49 made up the donors.

Investigators spread the genomic DNA of each subset evenly over several immunoSEQ plates. Here immunoSEQ multiplex PCR was the method, and the copy in TCRdb shows in-frame clones only, minus some. The data show around 560,000 clones, 90% to 95% seen once. Points from the study as a whole: Sampling involved blood alone; tissue repertoires likely differ. Estimated richness values were generally larger in naive subsets than in memory subsets.

Positively selected for CCR7, the CD45RO-negative cells used as naive CD8 cells excluded terminally differentiated effector memory CD45RA+ cells. This sequence originates from a woman in her twenties or thirties in good health. Sequencing used naive CD8+ T cells sorted from blood.

CDR3 DNA: TGTGCCAGTAGCAGGGGGCGCGGACAAGAGACCCAGTACTTC. It encodes CASSRGRGQETQYF. The rearrangement uses TRBV19 and TRBJ2-5; 8 bases agree with TRBD1. V gave up 6 bases and J gave up 2 bases; unmatched junction bases: 5. Germline lookup yields CDR1 LNHDA and CDR2 SQIVND (reference sequence). The CDR3 is 14 amino acids.